The 19 T cell receptor beta chains reported below all come from one sample, sequenced in a study of control samples from healthy donors and cancer patients. Sequencing used immunoSEQ multiplex PCR; TCRdb keeps in-frame clones, though not all of them. The table has under 200,000 clones, 96% seen once. Sequenced material: blood. The source of these receptors is a woman in her 30s in good health.

This sequence joins TRBV27 and TRBJ1-1; D unclear. There are 14 residues in the CDR3. V gave up 1 base and J gave up 1 base, with 7 bases separating them. CDR1 MNHEY and CDR2 SMNVEV come from the germline V gene (reference sequence). The CDR3 DNA follows: TGTGCCAGCAGTTTATTAGGCGAGAACACTGAAGCTTTCTTT. It specifies CASSLLGENTEAFF.

The chain carries TRBV19 and TRBJ1-5, with 12 bases that match TRBD1. Germline V gives CDR1 LNHDA, CDR2 SQIVND (reference sequence). The CDR3 loop spans 17 amino acids. V trimming: 4 bases; J trimming: 3 bases; junction bases outside the gene matches: 7. The CDR3 DNA reads as TGTGCCAGTAGTACAATCGGGACAGGGGGCTCCAATCAGCCCCAGCATTTT. This translates into CASSTIGTGGSNQPQHF.

The chain has TRBV2 and TRBJ2-2, with D unresolved. The CDR3 contains 15 residues. V was trimmed by 5 bases and J by 5 bases, leaving 15 bases between them. Germline V lookup: CDR1 SNHLY, CDR2 FYNNEI. This CDR3 is CASSFGPSETGELFF. In DNA, the CDR3 is TGTGCCAGCAGTTTCGGGCCGTCCGAGACCGGGGAGCTGTTTTTT.

The J gene is TRBJ2-1, the V gene TRBV10-2; D possibly corresponds to TRBD1 (6 bases). The CDR3 contains 16 residues. Between the trimmed V and J ends, which lost 3 bases and 3 bases, there was a span of 15 bases. CDR1 and CDR2 from the germline V gene are WSHSY and SAAADI. The CDR3 DNA is TGCGCCAGCAGTGATTTGGTCGTGGGACACTACAATGAGCAGTTCTTC. Protein sequence: CASSDLVVGHYNEQFF.

The chain uses TRBV28 and TRBJ1-6; possible D gene TRBD1, 5 bases. The CDR3 consists of 16 residues. V was shortened by 7 bases and J by 7 bases, with 20 bases between the two germline ends. Per the germline V gene, CDR1 is MDHEN and CDR2 is SYDVKM. As DNA, the CDR3 is TGTGCCAGCACCGTTTTCTCCGGGACGTGGAATTCACCCCTCCACTTT. Its translation: CASTVFSGTWNSPLHF.

The chain recombines TRBV5-1 with TRBJ2-1; 10 nucleotides match TRBD1. V was pared by 3 bases and J by 4 bases, with 4 bases of the junction left unmatched. Per the germline V gene, CDR1 is SGHRS and CDR2 is YFSETQ. This CDR3 spans 15 amino acids. The DNA for the CDR3 is TGCGCCAGCAGCTCACGGACAGGGGGATACAATGAGCAGTTCTTC. Translating it yields CASSSRTGGYNEQFF.

The chain links TRBV29-1 to TRBJ2-7; D unclear. The V gene lost 7 bases and the J gene lost 7 bases, with 17 bases spanning the gap. From germline, CDR1 is SQVTM and CDR2 ANQGSEA. The CDR3 is made up of 12 amino acids. CDR3 in amino acids: CSAGPSLREQYF. The CDR3 DNA reads as TGCAGCGCCGGGCCTTCCCTACGTGAGCAGTACTTC.

This chain links TRBV3-1 (or the pseudogene TRBV3-2) with TRBJ1-2; maybe TRBD1 (6 bases). Germline lookup yields CDR1 LGHDT and CDR2 YNNKEL (reference sequence). This CDR3 has 18 amino acids. V shed 2 bases and J shed 1 base, with 20 bases lying between them. The chain's CDR3 is CASSQNRERWGNNYGYTF. The CDR3, as DNA: TGTGCCAGCAGCCAAAACAGGGAGAGGTGGGGGAATAACTATGGCTACACCTTC.

This clone was observed a single time. This chain uses TRBV4-2 with TRBJ1-5, with D possibly TRBD1 on 5 matching bases. The CDR3 covers 14 residues. The V gene's germline CDR1 is LGHNA and CDR2 YNFKEQ. Trimming removed 0 bases at V and 5 bases at J, with 8 bases between. The CDR3 spells CASSQDKGYQPQHF. The CDR3 DNA sequence: TGTGCCAGCAGCCAAGATAAGGGGTATCAGCCCCAGCATTTT.

This clone was observed a single time. The J gene is TRBJ1-3, the V gene TRBV6-5, with D perhaps TRBD1 (6 bases). In germline, CDR1 is MNHEY, CDR2 SVGAGI. Trimming cost V 4 bases and J 0 bases, with 13 bases left between them. This CDR3 comprises 16 residues. CDR3 nucleotides: TGTGCCAGCAGTTTCCTTGACAGGACCTCTGGAAACACCATATATTTT. This codes for CASSFLDRTSGNTIYF.

The chain links TRBV5-1 to TRBJ1-1, with 8 bases that match TRBD1. Unmatched junction bases numbered 6, after V lost 2 bases and J lost 0 bases. The CDR3 has 16 residues. In germline, CDR1 is SGHRS, CDR2 YFSETQ. The DNA for the CDR3 is TGCGCCAGCAGCTTAGAGACAGGGGCGATGAACACTGAAGCTTTCTTT. Protein: CASSLETGAMNTEAFF.

This clone was counted a single time. J is TRBJ2-3 and V is TRBV6-6; D is undetermined. Deletions cut 3 bases from V and 4 bases from J, with 5 bases between. Germline CDR1 is MNHNY and CDR2 is SVGAGI (reference sequence). The CDR3 extends over 12 amino acids. The CDR3 protein is CASSYNSDTQYF. CDR3 DNA: TGTGCCAGCAGTTATAACTCAGATACGCAGTATTTT.

The chain links TRBV19 to TRBJ2-1; 9 bases fit TRBD2. The germline CDR1 and CDR2 sequences are LNHDA and SQIVND (reference sequence). There are 16 residues in the CDR3. V shed 3 bases, J shed 1 base, and the junction held 4 bases outside the gene matches. The CDR3 DNA reads as TGTGCCAGTAGTATTCTTAGCGGGAGATCCTACAATGAGCAGTTCTTC. Amino acids: CASSILSGRSYNEQFF.

The chain links TRBV4-1 to TRBJ2-7; the D gene could be TRBD1 or TRBD2 (5 bases each). V lost 1 base and J lost 2, with 9 bases in between. The CDR3 has 14 residues. The germline V gene encodes CDR1 MGHRA and CDR2 YSYEKL. The CDR3 DNA reads as TGCGCCAGCAGCCAAGGAGGGACCCCCTACGAGCAGTACTTC. It encodes CASSQGGTPYEQYF.

The chain couples TRBV29-1 to TRBJ2-2; D gene uncertain. Germline CDR1 and CDR2: SQVTM and ANQGSEA. This CDR3 is 11 amino acids long. V was shortened by 8 bases and J by 6 bases, with 10 bases between the two germline ends. The CDR3 loop is CSSSLAGELFF. Written as DNA, the CDR3 is TGCAGCTCCAGCCTGGCCGGGGAGCTGTTTTTT.

The chain carries TRBV6-5 and TRBJ2-7; TRBD1 or TRBD2 may be the D gene (5 bases each). CDR3 length: 16 residues. The V end was cut by 4 bases, the J end by 1 base, with 17 bases between. The germline V gene encodes CDR1 MNHEY and CDR2 SVGAGI. The CDR3 reads CASSSGWGARSYEQYF. CDR3 in DNA: TGTGCCAGCAGTTCGGGGTGGGGCGCGAGGTCCTACGAGCAGTACTTC.

The V and J genes are TRBV6-2 or TRBV6-3 and TRBJ2-7; D perhaps matches TRBD2 (5 bases). CDR1 and CDR2 from the germline V gene are MNHEY and SVGEGT. The ends were cut back, 0 bases at V and 4 bases at J, with 13 bases in the middle. The length of the CDR3 is 15 residues. The CDR3 protein is CASSYSFGNPYEQYF. For the CDR3, the DNA is TGTGCCAGCAGTTACTCCTTCGGGAACCCTTACGAGCAGTACTTC.

This sequence joins TRBV19 and TRBJ1-5, with D unclear. Germline V lookup: CDR1 LNHDA, CDR2 SQIVND (reference sequence). V lost 0 bases to trimming and J lost 5 bases, with 14 bases between them. This CDR3 has 16 residues. Written as DNA, the CDR3 is TGTGCCAGTAGTATAGATCTTACACGGGTTGATCAGCCCCAGCATTTT. This codes for CASSIDLTRVDQPQHF. Full variable domain (remainder filled in from reference TRBV19 and TRBJ1-5): DGGITQSPKYLFRKEGQNVTLSCEQNLNHDAMYWYRQDPGQGLRLIYYSQIVNDFQKGDIAEGYSVSREKKESFPLTVTSAQKNPTAFYLCASSIDLTRVDQPQHFGDGTRLSIL.

The rearrangement joins TRBV15 to TRBJ2-7; D call uncertain. Germline V gene data show CDR1 as LNHNV and CDR2 as YYDKDF (reference sequence). The CDR3 has 15 residues. V was cut by 0 bases and J by 5 bases, with 14 bases left in between. Here the CDR3 reads CATSRDTGTLHEQYF. The CDR3 DNA is TGTGCCACCAGCAGAGATACGGGCACCCTCCACGAGCAGTACTTC.